These 28 T cell receptor beta chains were sequenced from one sample in a study of CD8 T cells in Susac syndrome. Roughly 0.45 to 1 ug RNA was reverse transcribed with random hexamers. TCRdb re-derived calls from the immunoSEQ multiplex PCR reads in MiXCR, one entry per CDR3 protein. The table shows about 120,000 distinct CDR3 sequences, with roughly 94% occurring only once. Sequenced sample: CD4+ T cells from PBMCs. These receptor sequences come from a human donor in good health.

V is TRBV10-3 and J is TRBJ2-5, with 8 bases lining up with TRBD2. V was pared by 3 bases and J by 4 bases, with 4 bases of the junction left unmatched. The germline V gene has CDR1 ENHRY and CDR2 SYGVKD. This CDR3 is built from 14 residues. The CDR3 coding sequence is TGTGCCATCAGTGACGGGGGGGCGAGAGAGACCCAGTACTTC. Translating it yields CAISDGGARETQYF.

The genes are TRBV19 and TRBJ2-6; D gene ambiguous. Between the trimmed V and J ends, which lost 5 bases and 4 bases, there was a span of 9 bases. The CDR3 runs 14 residues. Germline V lookup: CDR1 LNHDA, CDR2 SQIVND (reference sequence). In nucleotides, the CDR3 is TGTGCCAGTAGTGTACTTGTCGGGGCCAACGTCCTGACTTTC. Protein: CASSVLVGANVLTF.

Turning to this clonotype: The DNA is left out, because the CDR3 cannot be placed on it with certainty; the CDR3 is given as TCRdb lists it. J is TRBJ1-1 and V is TRBV30; the table assigns TRBD1, which was not confirmed against the DNA. The CDR3 numbers 12 amino acids, ends counted. Germline CDR1 and CDR2: GTSNPN and SVGIG (reference sequence). The CDR3 sequence is CAWGQGSSEAFF.

The CDR3 loop reads CASRLQTGRPPGELFF. The CDR3 DNA is TGTGCCAGCAGACTTCAAACCGGGAGGCCGCCCGGGGAGCTGTTTTTT. The gene calls are TRBV4-2 and TRBJ2-2; 7 bases are shared with TRBD2. The CDR3 has 16 amino acids. After removal of 6 bases from V and 6 bases from J, the junction contained 13 bases not matched to a gene. Germline V gene sequence: CDR1 LGHNA, CDR2 YNFKEQ.

The chain is built from TRBV20-1 and TRBJ1-2; D gene unclear. The CDR3 is made up of 12 amino acids. The germline CDR1 and CDR2 sequences are DFQATT and SNEGSKA (reference sequence). Trimming stripped 3 bases from V and 6 bases from J, with 11 bases between. CDR3 sequence reads: CSARATWDGYTF. The CDR3 DNA reads as TGCAGTGCTAGGGCCACATGGGATGGCTACACCTTC.

The rearrangement joins TRBV4-3 to TRBJ2-2; D is perhaps TRBD2 (6 bases). CDR3 length equals 17 residues. V shed 1 base and J shed 3 bases, with 15 bases lying between them. Germline CDR1 and CDR2: LGHNA and YSLEER. This chain's CDR3 is CASSQASTGADTGELFF. The CDR3 nucleotides are TGCGCCAGCAGCCAAGCTAGTACGGGAGCGGACACCGGGGAGCTGTTTTTT.

This sequence joins TRBV6-5 and TRBJ1-4; the match to TRBD1 covers 9 bases. Germline V gene sequence: CDR1 MNHEY, CDR2 SVGAGI. The CDR3 has 14 residues. The V and J ends lost 6 bases and 10 bases, in that order; junction bases with no gene match: 9. CDR3 loop: CASSPGTGTRKLFF. As DNA, the CDR3 is TGTGCCAGCAGCCCCGGGACAGGGACCAGAAAACTGTTTTTT.

The sample holds one count of this clonotype. The genes are TRBV6-5 and TRBJ1-6; TRBD1 agrees at 8 bases. The CDR3 has 14 residues. Germline CDR1 is MNHEY and CDR2 is SVGAGI. V dropped 2 bases and J dropped 9; count of bases not matched to a gene: 3. CDR3 amino acids: CASSYGQGSSPLHF. CDR3 sequence (DNA): TGTGCCAGCAGTTACGGACAGGGAAGTTCACCCCTCCACTTT.

The chain joins TRBV3-1 to TRBJ1-5; maybe TRBD1 (6 bases). From germline, CDR1 is LGHDT and CDR2 YNNKEL (reference sequence). V lost 3 bases to trimming and J lost 0 bases, with 15 bases between them. The CDR3 covers 17 residues. DNA of the CDR3: TGTGCCAGCAGCCAGGACAGTAATCCCGTTAGCAATCAGCCCCAGCATTTT. Its protein is CASSQDSNPVSNQPQHF.

V and J are TRBV20-1 and TRBJ2-7; the match to TRBD2 covers 9 bases. The CDR3 has 14 amino acids. Germline V gives CDR1 DFQATT, CDR2 SNEGSKA (reference sequence). V shed 7 bases, J shed 3 bases, and the junction held 10 bases outside the gene matches. In DNA form, the CDR3 reads TGCAGTGGATCACCGACTAGCGGTGACTACGAGCAGTACTTC. Translation gives CSGSPTSGDYEQYF.

The chain has TRBV3-1 and TRBJ1-1; D is uncertain. The CDR3 is 15 amino acids. Germline lookup yields CDR1 LGHDT and CDR2 YNNKEL (reference sequence). Trimming took 3 bases from V and 3 from J, leaving 14 bases between them. The chain's CDR3 is CASSQRETGYTEAFF. CDR3 DNA sequence: TGTGCCAGCAGCCAGAGGGAGACCGGATACACTGAAGCTTTCTTT.

This chain joins TRBV24-1 and TRBJ2-3; D unresolved. The CDR3 loop spans 13 amino acids. Germline values: CDR1 KGHDR, CDR2 SFDVKD. The V end was cut by 4 bases, the J end by 6 bases, with 10 bases between. CDR3: CATSDAGWDTQYF. As DNA, the CDR3 is TGTGCCACCAGTGACGCCGGGTGGGATACGCAGTATTTT.

The sample holds one count of this clonotype. V gene TRBV24-1 combines with J gene TRBJ2-7; 7 bases fit TRBD2. CDR1 KGHDR and CDR2 SFDVKD come from the germline V gene. Trimming removed 3 bases from V and 6 bases from J; junction bases left unmatched: 19. This CDR3 is built from 18 residues. CDR3 sequence: CATSDSGAAGRGSAEQYF. Here the CDR3 DNA reads TGTGCCACCAGTGATAGCGGGGCCGCTGGAAGGGGTTCGGCCGAGCAGTACTTC.

V gene TRBV11-2 combines with J gene TRBJ1-2; D may be TRBD1 (5 bases). This CDR3 is built from 15 residues. V dropped 2 bases and J dropped 2 bases, with 12 bases sitting between them. CDR1 SGHAT and CDR2 FQNNGV come from the germline V gene. The CDR3 region has the DNA TGTGCCAGCAGCTTATTTTCAGGGTGGAACTATGGCTACACCTTC. This translates into CASSLFSGWNYGYTF.

The chain recombines TRBV6-1 with TRBJ2-3; 9 nucleotides match TRBD2. CDR1 and CDR2 from the germline V gene are MNHNS and SASEGT. This CDR3 is built from 14 residues. The ends lost 4 bases at V and 6 bases at J; junction bases unmatched: 5. CDR3 nucleotide sequence: TGTGCCAGCAGTGTACTAGCGGGCAAGGATACGCAGTATTTT. Its protein product is CASSVLAGKDTQYF.

The V and J genes are TRBV5-1 and TRBJ2-7; D uncertain. Trimming removed 5 bases from V and 2 bases from J, with 8 bases in between. The CDR3 covers 12 residues. CDR1 and CDR2 (germline): SGHRS, YFSETQ. DNA for the CDR3: TGCGCCAGCAGTTCCAGTACCTACGAGCAGTACTTC. Its protein is CASSSSTYEQYF.

CDR3: CASSWSGRAYTGELFF. CDR3 bases: TGTGCCAGCAGTTGGAGCGGGAGGGCCTACACCGGGGAGCTGTTTTTT. V and J are TRBV12-3 or TRBV12-4 and TRBJ2-2; 10 positions match TRBD2. The CDR3 runs 16 residues. Trimming removed 4 bases from V and 3 bases from J; junction bases left unmatched: 5.

The chain combines TRBV25-1 with TRBJ2-5; TRBD1 matches 9 bases. V shed 2 bases and J 2 bases; nucleotides not matched to a gene: 0. Germline assignment: CDR1 MGHDK and CDR2 SYGVNS. CDR3 length: 14 residues. The CDR3 nucleotides are TGTGCCAGCAGTGAAGGACAGGGGCAAGAGACCCAGTACTTC. Protein product: CASSEGQGQETQYF.

This clonotype was seen just once. The genes are TRBV7-8 and TRBJ2-2; no definite D call. Trimming left V 1 base short and J 3 bases short, with 12 bases between. In germline, CDR1 is SGHVS, CDR2 FQNEAQ. CDR3 length: 16 residues. The CDR3 is CASSLGSGLYTGELFF. As DNA, the CDR3 is TGTGCCAGCAGCTTAGGGTCGGGCCTTTACACCGGGGAGCTGTTTTTT.

The rearrangement links TRBV30 to TRBJ1-1, with no clear D. Trimming left V 0 bases short and J 1 base short, with 9 bases between. The CDR3 runs to 14 residues. Germline values: CDR1 GTSNPN, CDR2 SVGIG (reference sequence). The DNA for the CDR3 is TGTGCCTGGAGTGTAAGTACAGCGAACACTGAAGCTTTCTTT. Protein product: CAWSVSTANTEAFF.

The V call is TRBV24-1, the J call TRBJ2-2, with D perhaps being TRBD1 or TRBD2 (5 bases each). Germline V gene lookup returns CDR1 KGHDR and CDR2 SFDVKD. The CDR3 is 17 residues long. The V end was cut by 4 bases, the J end by 1 base, with 15 bases between. Here the CDR3 reads CATSEVPRDVNTGELFF. The CDR3 bases are TGTGCCACCAGTGAGGTTCCCCGGGACGTGAACACCGGGGAGCTGTTTTTT.

About this clonotype: At one boundary the junction diverges from the germline segment, which might be a read error. The rearrangement joins TRBV27 to TRBJ2-1; 7 bases line up with TRBD2. Germline values: CDR1 MNHEY, CDR2 SMNVEV (reference sequence). The CDR3 spans 13 residues. For the CDR3, the DNA is TGTGCCAGCAGTCCACGAGAGGGACTATCTCATTCCTTC. Its translation is CASSPREGLSHSF.

The chain employs TRBV3-1 and TRBJ2-2; D not resolved. Per germline, CDR1 LGHDT and CDR2 YNNKEL (reference sequence). This CDR3 spans 16 amino acids. V shed 3 bases and J shed 0 bases, with 11 bases lying between them. DNA for the CDR3: TGTGCCAGCAGCCATCATCGACGGCCGAACACCGGGGAGCTGTTTTTT. The encoded protein is CASSHHRRPNTGELFF.

This chain uses TRBV20-1 with TRBJ2-5; 9 bases are a match to TRBD2. Per the germline V gene, CDR1 is DFQATT and CDR2 is SNEGSKA (reference sequence). V trimming: 5 bases; J trimming: 2 bases; junction bases outside the gene matches: 9. This CDR3 comprises 15 residues. The CDR3 sequence: CSAADFSGGQETQYF. As DNA, the CDR3 is TGCAGTGCTGCCGACTTTAGCGGGGGTCAAGAGACCCAGTACTTC.

The chain has TRBV6-5 and TRBJ2-1, with 7 bases matching TRBD2. V lost 8 bases to trimming and J lost 6 bases; unmatched junction nucleotides: 7. Looked up from germline, CDR1 is MNHEY and CDR2 is SVGAGI. The CDR3 covers 13 residues. The CDR3 region has the DNA TGTGCCAGCCAGCGGGATTTGGGCAATGAGCAGTTCTTC. Translating gives CASQRDLGNEQFF.

V and J are TRBV29-1 and TRBJ2-3, with D unclear. V lost 0 bases, J lost 4 bases, and 8 bases lay in between. Germline CDR1 and CDR2: SQVTM and ANQGSEA. The CDR3 covers 13 residues. DNA of the CDR3: TGCAGCGTTGAAGAGGGAATCGCAGATACGCAGTATTTT. Translation gives CSVEEGIADTQYF.

The sample holds one count of this clonotype. The CDR3 nucleotides are TGCAGTGCTAGCCACCCGGGACAGGGCACGTTGAAGTTCTTC. This codes for CSASHPGQGTLKFF. This chain connects TRBV20-1 to TRBJ2-1; 9 nucleotides align to TRBD1. The length of the CDR3 is 14 residues. Germline V gene sequence: CDR1 DFQATT, CDR2 SNEGSKA (reference sequence). Unmatched junction bases numbered 14, after V lost 3 bases and J lost 14 bases.

The chain uses TRBV12-3 or TRBV12-4 and TRBJ2-2, with 10 positions matching TRBD2. The CDR3 runs 14 residues. The ends lost 6 bases at V and 5 bases at J; junction bases unmatched: 3. The CDR3 DNA reads TGTGCCAGCAGACGGACTAGCGGAACCGGGGAGCTGTTTTTT. This codes for CASRRTSGTGELFF.